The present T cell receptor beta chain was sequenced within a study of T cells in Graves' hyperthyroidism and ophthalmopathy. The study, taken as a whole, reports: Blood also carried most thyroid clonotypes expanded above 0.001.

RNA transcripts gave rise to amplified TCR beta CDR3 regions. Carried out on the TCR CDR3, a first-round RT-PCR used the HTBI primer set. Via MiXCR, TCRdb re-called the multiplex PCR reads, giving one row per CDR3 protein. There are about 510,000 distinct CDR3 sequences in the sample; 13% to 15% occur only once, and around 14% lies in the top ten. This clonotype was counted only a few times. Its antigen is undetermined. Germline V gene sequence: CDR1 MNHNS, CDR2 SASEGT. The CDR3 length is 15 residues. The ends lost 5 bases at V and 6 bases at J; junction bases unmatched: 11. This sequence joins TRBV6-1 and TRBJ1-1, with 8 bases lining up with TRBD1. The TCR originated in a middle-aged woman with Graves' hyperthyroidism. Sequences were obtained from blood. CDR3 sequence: CASSRLTGGSAEAFF. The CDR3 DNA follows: TGTGCCAGCAGTCGTCTAACAGGGGGTTCGGCTGAAGCTTTCTTT.